These T cell receptor beta chains were read from a single sample in a study of T cells in Graves' hyperthyroidism and ophthalmopathy. MiXCR was run by TCRdb on the multiplex PCR reads, yielding one entry per CDR3 protein. The sample records approximately 520,000 distinct CDR3 sequences, around 22% being singletons. Source material: blood. The origin of the receptors is a woman aged 25 to 39 with Graves' ophthalmopathy. CDR3s include the opening cysteine and the closing phenylalanine or tryptophan. The order of the fields is V gene, clone size, D gene, J gene, CDR3 protein, CDR3 DNA. The D gene is left open where the match is weak. Some rows have no size entry. The others give once, few or many, or a class for an expanded clone.

TRBV29-1	NA	NA	TRBJ1-1	CSVEGVPNTEAFF	TGCAGCGTTGAGGGGGTTCCGAACACTGAAGCTTTCTTT
TRBV27	many	NA	TRBJ2-2	CASSFTTGTLTGELFF	TGTGCCAGCAGTTTCACAACCGGGACCTTAACCGGGGAGCTGTTTTTT
TRBV29-1	many	TRBD1	TRBJ1-2	CSAPQGAYGYTF	TGCAGCGCACCCCAGGGGGCCTATGGCTACACCTTC
TRBV7-8	many	TRBD1	TRBJ2-7	CASSIQGAVYEQYF	TGTGCCAGCAGCATACAGGGGGCCGTATACGAGCAGTACTTC
TRBV7-9	many	NA	TRBJ2-2	CASSGSYRAGELFF	TGTGCCAGCTCGGGGTCCTACCGGGCCGGGGAGCTGTTTTTT
TRBV6-1	many	NA	TRBJ2-5	CASSDVVPNETQYF	TGTGCCAGCAGCGACGTGGTTCCTAATGAGACCCAGTACTTC
TRBV20-1	many	NA	TRBJ1-5	CSAGTQLRYNQPQHF	TGCAGTGCTGGAACCCAGCTGAGGTACAATCAGCCCCAGCATTTT
TRBV5-1	few	TRBD2	TRBJ2-4	CASSLGTSGGLDIKYF	TGCGCCAGCAGCTTGGGGACTAGCGGGGGGTTGGACATTAAGTACTTC
TRBV6-1	NA	TRBD1	TRBJ2-2	CASRPPTGSGELFF	TGTGCCAGCAGGCCGCCGACAGGGTCCGGGGAGCTGTTTTTT
TRBV11-2	many	TRBD2	TRBJ2-7	CASSPGLALYEQYF	TGTGCCAGCAGCCCGGGACTAGCTCTCTACGAGCAGTACTTC
TRBV6-1	many	NA	TRBJ2-4	CASSEGPGYPAKNIQYF	TGTGCCAGCAGTGAAGGACCAGGATACCCAGCCAAAAACATTCAGTACTTC
TRBV5-1	NA	NA	TRBJ1-1	CASSLEGVAEAFF	TGCGCCAGCAGCTTAGAGGGAGTAGCTGAAGCTTTCTTT
TRBV6-1	NA	TRBD1	TRBJ1-2	CASSPRAGGDYGYTF	TGTGCCAGCTCCCCTCGGGCAGGGGGCGACTATGGCTACACCTTC
TRBV6-2/TRBV6-3	NA	TRBD2	TRBJ2-7	CASILAGGSYEQYF	TGTGCCAGCATCTTAGCGGGAGGTTCCTACGAGCAGTACTTC
TRBV29-1	many	TRBD1	TRBJ1-1	CSVRQGARDTEAFF	TGCAGCGTGAGACAGGGGGCGCGGGACACTGAAGCTTTCTTT
TRBV13	NA	NA	TRBJ2-2	CASSERTGELFF	TGTGCCAGCAGCGAGCGGACCGGGGAGCTGTTTTTT
TRBV12-3/TRBV12-4	many	NA	TRBJ1-2	CASSPGTPSGYTF	TGTGCCAGCAGTCCTGGGACCCCGAGCGGCTACACCTTC
TRBV10-3	many	TRBD1	TRBJ2-7	CAISEFGQGFIDEQYF	TGTGCCATCAGTGAGTTCGGACAGGGTTTTATCGACGAGCAGTACTTC
TRBV28	NA	TRBD1	TRBJ2-7	CASKDREEQYF	TGTGCCAGCAAAGACAGGGAGGAGCAGTACTTC
TRBV28	NA	TRBD1	TRBJ2-7	CASTYRGPYEQYF	TGTGCCAGCACTTACAGGGGGCCTTACGAGCAGTACTTC
TRBV24-1	many	TRBD1	TRBJ1-1	CATPKGGGQGPLNTEAFF	TGTGCCACCCCCAAGGGTGGTGGACAGGGGCCCTTGAACACTGAAGCTTTCTTT
TRBV30	NA	TRBD1	TRBJ2-7	CALGTGGEYEQYF	TGTGCCCTGGGGACAGGGGGTGAATACGAACAGTACTTC
TRBV2	many	NA	TRBJ1-6	CASSDLRDYNSPLHF	TGTGCCAGCAGTGATCTCAGGGATTATAATTCACCCCTCCACTTT
TRBV20-1	many	TRBD1	TRBJ1-5	CSAPDRGQPQHF	TGCAGTGCCCCCGACAGGGGTCAGCCCCAGCATTTT
TRBV15	many	NA	TRBJ2-7	CATSVLWTRSDIYEQYF	NA
TRBV30	many	NA	TRBJ1-5	CAWSEADCRVEPQHF	TGTGCCTGGAGTGAGGCGGACTGCCGCGTGGAGCCCCAGCATTTT
TRBV11-1	once	NA	TRBJ1-3	CASSSTPGQLSGNTIYF	TGTGCCAGCAGCTCCACCCCGGGACAACTCTCTGGAAACACCATATATTTT
TRBV30	many	TRBD1	TRBJ2-4	CAWSAGTARRYF	TGTGCCTGGAGTGCCGGGACAGCCCGGAGGTACTTC